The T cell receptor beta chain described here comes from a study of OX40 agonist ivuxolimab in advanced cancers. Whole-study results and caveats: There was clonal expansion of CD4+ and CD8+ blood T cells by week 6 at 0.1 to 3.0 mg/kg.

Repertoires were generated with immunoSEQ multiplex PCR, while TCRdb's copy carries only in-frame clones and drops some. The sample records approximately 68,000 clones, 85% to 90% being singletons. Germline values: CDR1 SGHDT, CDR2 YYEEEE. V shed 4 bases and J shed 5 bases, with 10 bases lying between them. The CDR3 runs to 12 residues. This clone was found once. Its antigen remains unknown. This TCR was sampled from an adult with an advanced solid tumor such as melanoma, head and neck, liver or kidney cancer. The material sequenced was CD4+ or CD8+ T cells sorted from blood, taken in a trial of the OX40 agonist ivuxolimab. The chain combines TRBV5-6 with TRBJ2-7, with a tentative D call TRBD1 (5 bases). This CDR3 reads CASSAPGNEQYF. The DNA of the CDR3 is TGTGCCAGCAGCGCGCCAGGGAACGAGCAGTACTTC. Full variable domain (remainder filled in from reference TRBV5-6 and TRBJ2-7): DAGVTQSPTHLIKTRGQQVTLRCSPKSGHDTVSWYQQALGQGPQFIFQYYEEEERQRGNFPDRFSGHQFPNYSSELNVNALLLGDSALYLCASSAPGNEQYFGPGTRLTVT.